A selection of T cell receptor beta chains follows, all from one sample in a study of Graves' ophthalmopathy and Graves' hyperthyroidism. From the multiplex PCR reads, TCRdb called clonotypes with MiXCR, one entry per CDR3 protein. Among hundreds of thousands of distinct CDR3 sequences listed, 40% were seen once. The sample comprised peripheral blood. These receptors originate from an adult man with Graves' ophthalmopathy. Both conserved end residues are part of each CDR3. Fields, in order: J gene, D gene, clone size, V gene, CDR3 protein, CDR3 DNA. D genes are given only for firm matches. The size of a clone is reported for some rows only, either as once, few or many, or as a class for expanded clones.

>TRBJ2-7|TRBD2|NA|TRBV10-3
CAISRTSGSPSSYEQYF
TGTGCCATCAGCCGAACTAGCGGGAGCCCAAGCTCCTACGAGCAGTACTTC
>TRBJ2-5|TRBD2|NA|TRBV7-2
CASSLDPGGARETQYF
TGTGCCAGCAGCTTGGATCCCGGGGGGGCCAGGGAGACCCAGTACTTC
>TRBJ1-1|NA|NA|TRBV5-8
CASSLGGQLNTEAFF
TGTGCCAGCAGCTTGGGCGGGCAACTGAACACTGAAGCTTTCTTT
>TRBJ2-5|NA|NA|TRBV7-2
CASSQATLGETQYF
TGCGCCAGCAGCCAAGCTACGCTCGGGGAGACCCAGTACTTC
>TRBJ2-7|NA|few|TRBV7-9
CASSLRGRVVDEQYF
TGTGCCAGCAGCCTCCGGGGTCGGGTCGTAGACGAGCAGTACTTC
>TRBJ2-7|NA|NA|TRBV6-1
CASTPSWGRYEQYF
TGTGCCAGCACCCCTAGTTGGGGCAGGTACGAGCAGTACTTC
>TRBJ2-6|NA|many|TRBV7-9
CASSSLWDGRHSGANVLTF
TGTGCCAGCAGCTCCCTTTGGGACGGAAGGCACTCTGGGGCCAACGTCCTGACTTTC
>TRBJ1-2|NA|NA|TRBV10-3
CASTDRSVYGYTF
TGTGCCAGCACCGACCGGAGCGTATATGGCTACACCTTC
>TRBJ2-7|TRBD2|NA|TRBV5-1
CASSLVAGAPEQYF
TGCGCCAGCAGCTTGGTTGCGGGAGCTCCCGAGCAGTACTTC
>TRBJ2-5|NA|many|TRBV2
CASSGGVETQYF
TGTGCCAGCAGCGGGGGAGTAGAGACCCAGTACTTC
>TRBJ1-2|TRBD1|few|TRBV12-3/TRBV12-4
CASRGQGTENYGYTF
TGTGCCAGCAGGGGACAGGGGACGGAAAACTATGGCTACACCTTC
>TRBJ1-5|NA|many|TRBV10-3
CAISESTDSNQPQHF
TGTGCCATCAGTGAGTCAACGGATAGCAATCAGCCCCAGCATTTT
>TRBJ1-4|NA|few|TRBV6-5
CASSEDNANEKLFF
TGTGCCAGCAGTGAGGACAACGCTAATGAAAAACTGTTTTTT
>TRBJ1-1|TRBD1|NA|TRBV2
CASSQDRYRGAFF
TGTGCCAGCAGCCAAGACAGGTACAGGGGAGCTTTCTTT
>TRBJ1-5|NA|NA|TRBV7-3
CASSLQDQPQHF
TGTGCCAGCAGCTTACAGGATCAGCCCCAGCATTTT
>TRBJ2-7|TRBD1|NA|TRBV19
CASSAQQGARWEQYF
TGTGCCAGTAGTGCCCAACAGGGGGCGCGGTGGGAGCAGTACTTC
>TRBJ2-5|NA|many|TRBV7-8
CASTRVGGETQYF
TGTGCCAGCACTAGAGTAGGAGGGGAGACCCAGTACTTC
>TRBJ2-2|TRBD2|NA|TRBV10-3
CAISEHSGTSGRLGLTGELLF
TGTGCCATCAGTGAGCATTCCGGGACTAGCGGGAGGTTAGGCCTCACCGGGGAGCTGCTTTTT
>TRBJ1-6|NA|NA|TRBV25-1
CASGISYNSPLHF
TGTGCCAGCGGGATCTCCTATAATTCACCCCTCCACTTT
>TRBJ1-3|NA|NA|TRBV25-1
CASSVRGPGNTIYF
TGTGCCAGCAGTGTTCGGGGGCCTGGAAACACCATATATTTT
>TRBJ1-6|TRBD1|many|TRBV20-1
CSAPDRGWSPLHF
TGCAGTGCGCCGGACAGGGGGTGGTCACCCCTCCACTTT
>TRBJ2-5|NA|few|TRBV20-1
CSARMVGDLQETQYF
TGCAGTGCTAGAATGGTCGGAGACCTCCAAGAGACCCAGTACTTC
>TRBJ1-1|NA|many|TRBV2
CASSELGRNEAFF
TGTGCCAGCAGTGAATTGGGGCGCAATGAAGCTTTCTTT
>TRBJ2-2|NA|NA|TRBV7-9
CASSPTHTGELFF
TGTGCCAGCAGCCCGACCCACACCGGGGAGCTGTTTTTT
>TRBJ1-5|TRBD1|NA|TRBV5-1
CASSSETGQPKRQPQHF
TGCGCCAGCAGCAGCGAGACGGGACAGCCCAAAAGGCAGCCCCAGCATTTT
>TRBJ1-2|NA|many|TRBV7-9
CASSLAGAEGYTF
TGTGCCAGCAGCCTTGCTGGGGCGGAGGGCTACACCTTC
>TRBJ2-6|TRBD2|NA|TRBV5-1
CASSSTRGGVGHVLTF
TGCGCCAGCAGCTCGACCCGCGGGGGGGTGGGCCACGTCCTGACTTTC
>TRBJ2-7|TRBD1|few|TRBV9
CASSHEAGGYEQYF
TGTGCCAGCAGCCACGAGGCAGGGGGCTACGAGCAGTACTTC
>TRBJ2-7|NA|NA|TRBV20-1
CSARISSGAVEQYF
TGCAGTGCTAGAATCTCTTCCGGGGCGGTCGAGCAGTACTTC
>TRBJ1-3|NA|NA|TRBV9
CASSQGSPNSGNTIYF
TGTGCCAGCAGCCAGGGGAGCCCCAACTCTGGAAACACCATATATTTT
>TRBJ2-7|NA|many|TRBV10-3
CAIRSAHEQYF
TGTGCCATCAGATCCGCCCACGAGCAGTACTTC
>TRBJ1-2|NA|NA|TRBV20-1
CSALWQALDGYTF
TGCAGTGCTTTGTGGCAGGCCCTGGATGGCTACACCTTC
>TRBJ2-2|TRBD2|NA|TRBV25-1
CASSERLGGSSAGELFF
TGTGCCAGCAGTGAGCGACTAGGCGGGAGTAGTGCCGGGGAGCTGTTTTTT
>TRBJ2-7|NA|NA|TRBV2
CASERPGEQYF
TGTGCCAGCGAGAGGCCGGGCGAGCAGTACTTC
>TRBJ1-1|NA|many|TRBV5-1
CASSFTDSEAFF
TGCGCCAGCAGCTTTACTGACTCTGAAGCTTTCTTT
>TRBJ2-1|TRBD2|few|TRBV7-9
CASSLASGAREQFF
TGTGCCAGCAGCTTGGCTAGCGGGGCGCGTGAGCAGTTCTTC
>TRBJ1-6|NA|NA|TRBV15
CATSRNPGDSPLHF
TGTGCCACCAGCAGAAACCCTGGGGATTCACCCCTCCACTTT
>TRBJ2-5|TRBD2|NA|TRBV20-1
CSALIGGTQETQYF
TGCAGTGCGTTAATCGGGGGGACCCAAGAGACCCAGTACTTC
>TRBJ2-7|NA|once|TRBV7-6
CASSTLRRVDEQYF
TGTGCCAGCAGTACGCTCCGCAGGGTTGACGAGCAGTACTTC
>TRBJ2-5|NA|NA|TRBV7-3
CASSLTGSGGKQETQYF
TGTGCCAGCAGCTTAACGGGGTCTGGCGGGAAGCAAGAGACCCAGTACTTC
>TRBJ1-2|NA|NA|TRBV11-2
CASSLRVTNYGHTF
TGTGCCAGCAGCTTAAGGGTGACTAACTATGGCCACACCTTC
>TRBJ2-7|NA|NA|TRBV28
CASRTIRDNRYEQYF
TGTGCCAGCAGGACTATTCGGGACAATCGCTACGAGCAGTACTTC
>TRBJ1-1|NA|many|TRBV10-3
CAITHSEITEAFF
TGTGCCATCACTCACTCAGAGATCACTGAAGCTTTCTTT
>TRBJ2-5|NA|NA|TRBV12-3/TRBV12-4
CASSLSEEETQYF
TGTGCCAGCAGTTTGTCAGAGGAAGAGACCCAGTACTTC
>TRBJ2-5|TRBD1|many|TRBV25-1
CASSEWKTGGQETQYF
TGTGCCAGCAGTGAATGGAAAACAGGGGGTCAAGAGACCCAGTACTTC
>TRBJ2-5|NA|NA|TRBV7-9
CASSSGGYQETQYF
TGTGCCAGCAGCTCAGGGGGGTACCAAGAGACCCAGTACTTC
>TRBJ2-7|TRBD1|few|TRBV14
CASSDRDRGFHEQYF
TGTGCCAGCAGTGACCGGGACAGAGGTTTCCACGAGCAGTACTTC
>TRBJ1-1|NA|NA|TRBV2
CASSLRSNSEAFF
TGTGCCAGCAGTCTGAGGAGTAACAGTGAAGCTTTCTTT
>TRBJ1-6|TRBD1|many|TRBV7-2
CASSQDRVDSPLHF
TGTGCCAGCAGCCAAGACAGGGTTGATTCACCCCTCCACTTT
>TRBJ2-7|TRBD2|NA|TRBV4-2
CASSPGLAMAEQYF
TGTGCCAGCAGCCCCGGACTAGCGATGGCCGAGCAGTACTTC
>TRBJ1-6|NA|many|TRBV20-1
CSASVGQFNSPLHF
TGCAGTGCTAGTGTTGGACAGTTTAATTCACCCCTCCACTTT
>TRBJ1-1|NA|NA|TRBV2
CASSARQTRLNTEAFF
TGTGCCAGCAGTGCTAGACAGACAAGGCTGAACACTGAAGCTTTCTTT
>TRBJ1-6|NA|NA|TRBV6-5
CASSRQASDGALHF
TGTGCCAGCAGCCGACAGGCCTCGGATGGGGCCCTCCACTTT
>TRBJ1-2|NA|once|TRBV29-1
CSAARGGYTF
TGCAGCGCGGCGAGGGGGGGCTACACCTTC